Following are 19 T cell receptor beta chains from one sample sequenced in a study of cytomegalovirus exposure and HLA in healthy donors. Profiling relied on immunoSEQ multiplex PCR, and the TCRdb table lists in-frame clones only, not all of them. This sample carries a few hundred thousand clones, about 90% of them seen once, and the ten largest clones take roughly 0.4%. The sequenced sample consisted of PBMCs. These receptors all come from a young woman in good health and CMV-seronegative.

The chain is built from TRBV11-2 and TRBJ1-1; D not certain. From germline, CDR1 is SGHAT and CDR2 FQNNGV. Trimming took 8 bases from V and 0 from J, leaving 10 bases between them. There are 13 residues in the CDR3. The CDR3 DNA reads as TGTGCCAGCGGGCGGGGAATGAACACTGAAGCTTTCTTT. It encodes CASGRGMNTEAFF.

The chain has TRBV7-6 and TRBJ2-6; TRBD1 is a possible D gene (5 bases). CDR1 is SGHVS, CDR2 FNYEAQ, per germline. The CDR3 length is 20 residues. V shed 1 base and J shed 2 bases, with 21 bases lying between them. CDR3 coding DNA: TGTGCCAGCAGCTTAGAGGGTTTTTACAGGATCGGAACTGGGGCCAACGTCCTGACTTTC. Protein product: CASSLEGFYRIGTGANVLTF.

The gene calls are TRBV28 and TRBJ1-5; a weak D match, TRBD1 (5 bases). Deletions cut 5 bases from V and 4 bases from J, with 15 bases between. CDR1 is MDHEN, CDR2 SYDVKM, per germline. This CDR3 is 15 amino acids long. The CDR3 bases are TGTGCCAGCAGTCCCAGGGAGGGAGGGAATCAGCCCCAGCATTTT. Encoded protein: CASSPREGGNQPQHF.

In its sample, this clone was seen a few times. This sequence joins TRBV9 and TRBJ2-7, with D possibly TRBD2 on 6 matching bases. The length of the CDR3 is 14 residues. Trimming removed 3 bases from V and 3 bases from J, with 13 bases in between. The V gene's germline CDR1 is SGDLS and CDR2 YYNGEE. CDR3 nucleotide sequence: TGTGCCAGCAGCGACGGGCGGGGTGGCTACGAGCAGTACTTC. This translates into CASSDGRGGYEQYF.

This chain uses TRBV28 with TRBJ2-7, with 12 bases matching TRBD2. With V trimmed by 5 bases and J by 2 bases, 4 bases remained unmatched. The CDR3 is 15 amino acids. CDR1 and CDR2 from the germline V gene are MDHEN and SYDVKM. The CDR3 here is CASSLTSGGTYEQYF. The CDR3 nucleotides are TGTGCCAGCAGTCTAACTAGCGGGGGGACCTACGAGCAGTACTTC. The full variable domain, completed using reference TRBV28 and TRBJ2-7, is DVKVTQSSRYLVKRTGEKVFLECVQDMDHENMFWYRQDPGLGLRLIYFSYDVKMKEKGDIPEGYSVSREKKERFSLILESASTNQTSMYLCASSLTSGGTYEQYFGPGTRLTVT.

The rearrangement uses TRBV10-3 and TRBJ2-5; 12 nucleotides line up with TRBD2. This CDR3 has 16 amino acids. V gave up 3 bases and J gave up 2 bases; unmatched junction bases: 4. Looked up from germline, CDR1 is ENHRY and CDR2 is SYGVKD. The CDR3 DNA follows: TGTGCCATCAGTGATCCCGGACTAGCGGGACAAGAGACCCAGTACTTC. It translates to CAISDPGLAGQETQYF.

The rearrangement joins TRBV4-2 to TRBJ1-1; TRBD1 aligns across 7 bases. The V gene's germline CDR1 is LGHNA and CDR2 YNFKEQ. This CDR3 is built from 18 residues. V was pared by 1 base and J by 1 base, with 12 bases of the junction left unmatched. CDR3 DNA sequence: TGTGCCAGCAGCCAAGCGCGACAATTCCAGGGGGGGAACACTGAAGCTTTCTTT. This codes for CASSQARQFQGGNTEAFF.

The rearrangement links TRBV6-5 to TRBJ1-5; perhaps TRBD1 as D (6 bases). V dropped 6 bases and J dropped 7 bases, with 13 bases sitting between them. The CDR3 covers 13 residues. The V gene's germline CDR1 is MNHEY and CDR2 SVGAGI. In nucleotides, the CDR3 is TGTGCCAGCAGATCACAGGGTAACCAGCCCCAGCATTTT. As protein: CASRSQGNQPQHF.

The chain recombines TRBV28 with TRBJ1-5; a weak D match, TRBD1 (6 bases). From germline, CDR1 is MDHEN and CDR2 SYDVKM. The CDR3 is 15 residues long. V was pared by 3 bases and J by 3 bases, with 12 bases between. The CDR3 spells CASSFVDRTNQPQHF. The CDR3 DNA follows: TGTGCCAGCAGTTTTGTCGACAGGACCAATCAGCCCCAGCATTTT.

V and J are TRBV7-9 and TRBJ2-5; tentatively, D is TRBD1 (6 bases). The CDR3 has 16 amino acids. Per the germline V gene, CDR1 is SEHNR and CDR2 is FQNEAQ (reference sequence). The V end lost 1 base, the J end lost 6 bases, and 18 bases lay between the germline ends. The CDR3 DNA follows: TGTGCCAGCAGCTTAGAGACGGCCCCCCAGGGGAAGACCCAGTACTTC. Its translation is CASSLETAPQGKTQYF.

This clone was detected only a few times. CDR3 sequence reads: CAISGAGQGNSPLHF. Here the CDR3 DNA reads TGTGCCATCAGTGGGGCTGGACAGGGTAATTCACCCCTCCACTTT. The chain is built from TRBV10-3 and TRBJ1-6, with 8 bases that match TRBD1. V trimming: 4 bases; J trimming: 6 bases; junction bases outside the gene matches: 5. The CDR3 length is 15 residues. Germline V gives CDR1 ENHRY, CDR2 SYGVKD.

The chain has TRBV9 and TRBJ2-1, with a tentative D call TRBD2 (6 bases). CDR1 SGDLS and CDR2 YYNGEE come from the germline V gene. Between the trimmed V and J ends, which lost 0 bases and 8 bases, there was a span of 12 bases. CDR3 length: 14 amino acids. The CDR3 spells CASSVVVGGHEQFF. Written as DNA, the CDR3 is TGTGCCAGCAGCGTAGTTGTGGGGGGACATGAGCAGTTCTTC.

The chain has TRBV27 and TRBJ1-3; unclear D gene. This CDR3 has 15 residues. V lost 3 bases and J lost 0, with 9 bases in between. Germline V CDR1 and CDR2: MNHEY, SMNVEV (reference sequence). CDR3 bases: TGTGCCAGCAGTTTGACTTCCAGCTCTGGAAACACCATATATTTT. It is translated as CASSLTSSSGNTIYF.

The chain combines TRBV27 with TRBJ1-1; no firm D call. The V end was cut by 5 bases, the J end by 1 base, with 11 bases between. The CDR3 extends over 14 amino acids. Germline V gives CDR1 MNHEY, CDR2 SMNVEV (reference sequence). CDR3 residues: CASSPPYRNTEAFF. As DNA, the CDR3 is TGTGCCAGCAGTCCACCTTACAGGAACACTGAAGCTTTCTTT.

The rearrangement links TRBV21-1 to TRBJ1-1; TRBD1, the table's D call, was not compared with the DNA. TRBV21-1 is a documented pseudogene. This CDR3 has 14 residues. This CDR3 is CASIQGFRNTEAFF. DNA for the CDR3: TGTGCCAGCATCCAGGGATTTAGGAACACTGAAGCTTTCTTT.

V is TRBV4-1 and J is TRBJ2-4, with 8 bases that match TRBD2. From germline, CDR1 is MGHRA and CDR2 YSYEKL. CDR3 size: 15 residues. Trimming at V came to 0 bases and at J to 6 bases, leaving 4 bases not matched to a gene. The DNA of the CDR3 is TGCGCCAGCAGCCAAGACGGGGGGGCCCCAAACATTCAGTACTTC. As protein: CASSQDGGAPNIQYF.

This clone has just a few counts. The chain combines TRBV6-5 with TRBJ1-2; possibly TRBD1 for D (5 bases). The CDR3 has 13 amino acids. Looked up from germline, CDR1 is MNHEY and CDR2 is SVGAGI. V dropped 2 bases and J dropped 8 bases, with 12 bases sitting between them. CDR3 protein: CASSYDWGDGYTF. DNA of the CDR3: TGTGCCAGCAGTTACGATTGGGGGGACGGCTACACCTTC.

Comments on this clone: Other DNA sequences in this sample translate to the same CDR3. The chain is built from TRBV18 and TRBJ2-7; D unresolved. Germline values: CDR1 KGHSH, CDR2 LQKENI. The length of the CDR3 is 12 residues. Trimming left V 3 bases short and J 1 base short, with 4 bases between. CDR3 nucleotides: TGTGCCAGCTCACCCGGGTCCTACGAGCAGTACTTC. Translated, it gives CASSPGSYEQYF. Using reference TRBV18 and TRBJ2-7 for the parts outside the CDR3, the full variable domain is NAGVMQNPRHLVRRRGQEARLRCSPMKGHSHVYWYRQLPEEGLKFMVYLQKENIIDESGMPKERFSAEFPKEGPSILRIQQVVRGDSAAYFCASSPGSYEQYFGPGTRLTVT.

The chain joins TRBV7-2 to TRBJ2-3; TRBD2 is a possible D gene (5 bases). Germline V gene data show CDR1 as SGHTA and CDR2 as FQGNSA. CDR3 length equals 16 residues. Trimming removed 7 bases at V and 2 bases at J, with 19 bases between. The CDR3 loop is CASTQVGWETTDTQYF. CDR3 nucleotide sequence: TGTGCCAGCACTCAAGTGGGCTGGGAGACCACAGATACGCAGTATTTT. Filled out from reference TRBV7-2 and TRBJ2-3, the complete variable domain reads GAGVSQSPSNKVTEKGKDVELRCDPISGHTALYWYRQSLGQGLEFLIYFQGNSAPDKSGLPSDRFSAERTGGSVSTLTIQRTQQEDSAVYLCASTQVGWETTDTQYFGPGTRLTVL.